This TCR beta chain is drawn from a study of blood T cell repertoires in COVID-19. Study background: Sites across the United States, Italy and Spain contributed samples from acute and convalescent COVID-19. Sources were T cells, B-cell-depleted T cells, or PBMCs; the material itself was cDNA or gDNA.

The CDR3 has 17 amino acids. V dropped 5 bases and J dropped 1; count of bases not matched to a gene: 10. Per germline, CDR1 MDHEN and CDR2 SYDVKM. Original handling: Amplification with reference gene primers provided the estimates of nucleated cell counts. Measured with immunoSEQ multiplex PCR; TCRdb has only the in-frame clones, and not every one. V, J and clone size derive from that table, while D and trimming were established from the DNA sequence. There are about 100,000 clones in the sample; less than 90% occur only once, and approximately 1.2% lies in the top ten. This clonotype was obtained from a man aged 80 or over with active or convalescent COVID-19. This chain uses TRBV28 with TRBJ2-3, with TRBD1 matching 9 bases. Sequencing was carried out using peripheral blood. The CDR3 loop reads CASSIRQGQGGTDTQYF. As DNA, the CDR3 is TGTGCCAGCAGTATCCGACAGGGACAGGGCGGCACAGATACGCAGTATTTT.